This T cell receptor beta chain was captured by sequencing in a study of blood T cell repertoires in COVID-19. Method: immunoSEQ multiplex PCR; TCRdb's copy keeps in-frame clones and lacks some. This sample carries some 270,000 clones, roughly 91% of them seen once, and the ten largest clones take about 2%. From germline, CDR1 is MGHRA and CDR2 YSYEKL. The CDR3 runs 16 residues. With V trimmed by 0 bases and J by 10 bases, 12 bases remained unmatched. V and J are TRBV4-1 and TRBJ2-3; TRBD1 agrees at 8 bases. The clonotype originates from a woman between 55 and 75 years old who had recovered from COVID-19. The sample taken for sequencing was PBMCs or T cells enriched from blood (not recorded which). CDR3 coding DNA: TGCGCCAGCAGCCAAGATGGACCTCCTGGACAGGGCGCGCAGTATTTT. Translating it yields CASSQDGPPGQGAQYF.